The clone carrying this T cell receptor (beta chain) was counted between two and nine times. The antigen is not known. The sample is drawn from a study of identical twins. Study conclusions and caveats: Rather than following the same donors, the conclusions depended on cross-sectional statistical analysis. The study found weaker excess twin sharing in beta out-of-frame sequences. Monozygotic twin pairs showed more out-of-frame TCR alpha sharing than models estimated.

TCRdb reanalysed the 5' RACE reads using MiXCR and keeps one entry per CDR3 protein. The sample contains approximately 600,000 distinct CDR3 sequences, 7.1% of which appear only once. The CDR3 contains 16 residues. V lost 0 bases, J lost 2 bases, and 14 bases lay in between. The germline V gene has CDR1 SGHRS and CDR2 YFSETQ. Healthy Caucasians, and only they, were the donors. The sample was also reused in another study, on yellow fever vaccine responses in identical twins.

V is TRBV5-1 and J is TRBJ2-5; D is unresolved. The sample comprised PBMCs. This sequence originates from a woman aged 18 to 35 in good health. The CDR3 nucleotides read TGCGCCAGCAGCTTGGGGCTTACGGGTGATCAAGAGACCCAGTACTTC. Translating gives CASSLGLTGDQETQYF.